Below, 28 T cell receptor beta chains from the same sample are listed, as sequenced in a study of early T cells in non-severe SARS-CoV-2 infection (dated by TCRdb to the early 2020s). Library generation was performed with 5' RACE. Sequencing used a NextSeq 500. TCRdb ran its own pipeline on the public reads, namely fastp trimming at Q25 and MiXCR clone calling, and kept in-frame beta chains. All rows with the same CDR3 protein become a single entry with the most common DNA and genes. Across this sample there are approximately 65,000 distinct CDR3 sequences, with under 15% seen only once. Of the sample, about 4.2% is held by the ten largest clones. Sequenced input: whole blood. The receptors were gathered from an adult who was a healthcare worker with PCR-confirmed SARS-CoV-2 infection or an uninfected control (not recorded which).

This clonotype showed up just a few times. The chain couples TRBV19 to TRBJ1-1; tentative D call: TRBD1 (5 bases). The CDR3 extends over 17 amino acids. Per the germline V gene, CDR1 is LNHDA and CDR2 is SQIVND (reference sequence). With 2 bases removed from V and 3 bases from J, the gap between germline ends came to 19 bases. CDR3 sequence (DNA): TGTGCCAGTAGTATATATTCGCCGACAGCCCAAGACACTGAAGCTTTCTTT. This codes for CASSIYSPTAQDTEAFF.

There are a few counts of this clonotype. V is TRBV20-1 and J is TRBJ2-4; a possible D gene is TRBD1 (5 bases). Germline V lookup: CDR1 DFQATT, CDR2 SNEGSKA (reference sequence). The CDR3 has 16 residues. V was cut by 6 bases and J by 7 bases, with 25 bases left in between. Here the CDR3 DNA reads TGCAGTGCCCCGAAACCAGGATCTTATTACAGGAACATTCAGTACTTC. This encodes CSAPKPGSYYRNIQYF.

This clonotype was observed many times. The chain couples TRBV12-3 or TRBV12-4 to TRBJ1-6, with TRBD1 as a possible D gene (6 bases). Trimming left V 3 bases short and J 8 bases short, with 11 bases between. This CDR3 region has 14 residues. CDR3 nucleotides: TGTGCCAGCAGTTTTGGACAGTCCGATTCACCCCTCCACTTT. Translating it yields CASSFGQSDSPLHF.

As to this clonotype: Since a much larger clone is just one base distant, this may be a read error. The CDR3 is CGTSRDTNTEAFF. The CDR3 DNA is TGTGGCACCAGCAGAGACACGAACACTGAAGCTTTCTTT. The J gene is TRBJ1-1, the V gene TRBV15; D remains ambiguous. There are 13 residues in the CDR3. Per germline, CDR1 LNHNV and CDR2 YYDKDF (reference sequence).

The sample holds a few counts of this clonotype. The CDR3 nucleotides are TGCAGTGCCCTACGGGACAGCTACGAGCAGTACTTC. Its translation is CSALRDSYEQYF. This sequence joins TRBV20-1 and TRBJ2-7; the match to TRBD1 covers 7 bases. The CDR3 consists of 12 residues. Germline lookup yields CDR1 DFQATT and CDR2 SNEGSKA (reference sequence). The V and J ends lost 6 bases and 3 bases, in that order; junction bases with no gene match: 5.

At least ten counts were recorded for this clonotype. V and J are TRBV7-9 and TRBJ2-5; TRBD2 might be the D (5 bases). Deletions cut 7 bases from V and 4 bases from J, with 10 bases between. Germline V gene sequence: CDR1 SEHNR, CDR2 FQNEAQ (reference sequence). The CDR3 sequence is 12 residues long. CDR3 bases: TGTGCCAGCACGAAAGAGGGAGAGACCCAGTACTTC. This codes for CASTKEGETQYF.

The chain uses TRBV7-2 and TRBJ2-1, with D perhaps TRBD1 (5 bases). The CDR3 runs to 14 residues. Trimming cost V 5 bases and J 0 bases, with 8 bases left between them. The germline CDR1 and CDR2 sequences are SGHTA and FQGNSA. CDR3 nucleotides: TGTGCCAGCAGCCCCGACAGCTCCTACAATGAGCAGTTCTTC. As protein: CASSPDSSYNEQFF.

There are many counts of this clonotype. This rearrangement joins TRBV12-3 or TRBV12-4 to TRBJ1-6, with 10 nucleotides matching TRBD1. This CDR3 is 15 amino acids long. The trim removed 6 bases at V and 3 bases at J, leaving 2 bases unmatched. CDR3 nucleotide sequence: TGTGCCAGCAGGTGGACAGGGGGCTATAATTCACCCCTCCACTTT. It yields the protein CASRWTGGYNSPLHF.

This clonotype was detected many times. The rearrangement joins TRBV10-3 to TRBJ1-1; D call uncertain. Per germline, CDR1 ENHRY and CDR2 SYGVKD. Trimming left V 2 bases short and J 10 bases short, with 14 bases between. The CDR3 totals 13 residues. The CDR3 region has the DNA TGTGCCATCAGTGAGCCCCGGTCCGGGCGAGCTTTCTTT. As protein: CAISEPRSGRAFF.

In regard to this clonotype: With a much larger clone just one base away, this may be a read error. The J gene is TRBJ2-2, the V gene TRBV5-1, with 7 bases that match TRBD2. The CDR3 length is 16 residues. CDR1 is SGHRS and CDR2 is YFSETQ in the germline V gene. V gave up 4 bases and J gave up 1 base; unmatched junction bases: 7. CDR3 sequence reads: CASSPYGGRNTGELFF. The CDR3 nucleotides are TGCGCCAGCAGCCCCTACGGCGGGAGGAACACCGGGGAGCTGTTTTTT. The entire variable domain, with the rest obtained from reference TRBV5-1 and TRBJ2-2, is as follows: KAGVTQTPRYLIKTRGQQVTLSCSPISGHRSVSWYQQTPGQGLQFLFEYFSETQRNKGNFPGRFSGRQFSNSRSEMNVSTLELGDSALYLCASSPYGGRNTGELFFGEGSRLTVL.

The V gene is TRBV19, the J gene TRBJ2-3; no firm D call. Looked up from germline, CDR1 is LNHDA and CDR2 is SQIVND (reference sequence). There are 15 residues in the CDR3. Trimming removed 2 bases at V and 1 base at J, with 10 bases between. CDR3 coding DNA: TGTGCCAGTAGTATATGGCGCGGCGGCACAGATACGCAGTATTTT. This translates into CASSIWRGGTDTQYF.

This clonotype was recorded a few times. DNA of the CDR3: TGCAGCGTTGAAACTAGCGAGAACTACGAGCAGTACTTC. Its protein product is CSVETSENYEQYF. The rearrangement uses TRBV29-1 and TRBJ2-7; 7 bases agree with TRBD2. The trim removed 2 bases at V and 3 bases at J, leaving 4 bases unmatched. The CDR3 is 13 amino acids. Germline CDR1 reads SQVTM; CDR2 reads ANQGSEA.

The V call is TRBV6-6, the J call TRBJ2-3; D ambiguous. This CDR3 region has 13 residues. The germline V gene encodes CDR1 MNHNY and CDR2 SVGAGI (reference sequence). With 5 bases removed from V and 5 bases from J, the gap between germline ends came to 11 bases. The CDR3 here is CASSHPGQDTQYF. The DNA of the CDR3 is TGTGCCAGCAGTCACCCGGGCCAAGATACGCAGTATTTT.

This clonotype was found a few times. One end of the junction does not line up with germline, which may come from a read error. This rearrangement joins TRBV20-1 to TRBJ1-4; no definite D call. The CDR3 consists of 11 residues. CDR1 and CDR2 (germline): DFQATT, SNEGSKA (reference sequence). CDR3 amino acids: CSTRWGEKLFF. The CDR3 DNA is TGCAGTACTAGGTGGGGTGAAAAACTGTTTTTT.

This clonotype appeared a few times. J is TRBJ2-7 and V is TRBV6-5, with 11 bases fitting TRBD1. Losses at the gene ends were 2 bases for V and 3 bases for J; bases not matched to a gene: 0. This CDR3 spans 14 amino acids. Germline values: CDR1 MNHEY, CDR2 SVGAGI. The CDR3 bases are TGTGCCAGCAGTTACGGGACAGGGGGCTACGAGCAGTACTTC. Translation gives CASSYGTGGYEQYF.

The CDR3 nucleotides read TGTGCCACCAGCAGCCGCAGACAGGGGCAAGAGACCCAGTACTTC. Residues: CATSSRRQGQETQYF. The chain is built from TRBV15 and TRBJ2-5, with 8 bases that match TRBD1. The V gene's germline CDR1 is LNHNV and CDR2 YYDKDF (reference sequence). The CDR3 loop spans 15 amino acids. The J segment lost 2 bases and the V segment lost 3 bases, leaving 5 bases of the junction unmatched.

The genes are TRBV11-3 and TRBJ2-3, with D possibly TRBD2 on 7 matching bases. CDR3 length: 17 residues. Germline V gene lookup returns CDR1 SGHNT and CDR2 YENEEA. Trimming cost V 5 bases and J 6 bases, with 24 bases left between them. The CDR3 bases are TGTGCCAGCAGCCGCACTACCTTAGGGGGGGCCGTGGATACGCAGTATTTT. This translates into CASSRTTLGGAVDTQYF. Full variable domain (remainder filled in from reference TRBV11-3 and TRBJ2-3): EAGVVQSPRYKIIEKKQPVAFWCNPISGHNTLYWYLQNLGQGPELLIRYENEEAVDDSQLPKDRFSAERLKGVDSTLKIQPAELGDSAVYLCASSRTTLGGAVDTQYFGPGTRLTVL.

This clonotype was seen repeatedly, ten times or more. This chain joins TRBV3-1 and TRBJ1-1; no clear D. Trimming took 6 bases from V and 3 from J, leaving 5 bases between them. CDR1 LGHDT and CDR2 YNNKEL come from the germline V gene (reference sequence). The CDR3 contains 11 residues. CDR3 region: CASRGYTEAFF. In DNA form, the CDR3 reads TGTGCCAGCAGGGGATACACTGAAGCTTTCTTT.

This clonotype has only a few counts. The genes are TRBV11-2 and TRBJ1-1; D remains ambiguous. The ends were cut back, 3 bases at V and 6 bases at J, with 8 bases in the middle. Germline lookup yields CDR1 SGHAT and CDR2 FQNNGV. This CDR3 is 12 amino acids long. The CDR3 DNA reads TGTGCCAGCAGCTTCTCTGAGTCTGAAGCTTTCTTT. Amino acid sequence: CASSFSESEAFF.

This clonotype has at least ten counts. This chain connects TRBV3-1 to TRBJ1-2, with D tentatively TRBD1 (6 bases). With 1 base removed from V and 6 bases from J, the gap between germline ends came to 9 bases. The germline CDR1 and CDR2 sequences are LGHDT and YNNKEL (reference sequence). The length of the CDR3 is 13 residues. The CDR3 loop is CASSQARTDGYTF. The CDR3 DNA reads TGTGCCAGCAGCCAAGCCCGGACAGATGGCTACACCTTC.

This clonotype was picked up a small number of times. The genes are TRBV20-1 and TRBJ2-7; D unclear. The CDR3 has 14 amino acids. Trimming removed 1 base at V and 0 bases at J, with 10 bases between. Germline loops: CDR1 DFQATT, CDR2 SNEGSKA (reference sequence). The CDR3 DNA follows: TGCAGTGCTAGAGCCGGCAGCCGCTCCTACGAGCAGTACTTC. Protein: CSARAGSRSYEQYF.

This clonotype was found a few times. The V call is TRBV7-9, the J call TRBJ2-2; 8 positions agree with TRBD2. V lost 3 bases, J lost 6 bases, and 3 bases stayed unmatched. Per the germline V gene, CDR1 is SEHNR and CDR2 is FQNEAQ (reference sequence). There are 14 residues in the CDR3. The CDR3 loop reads CASSFTSGSGELFF. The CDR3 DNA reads TGTGCCAGCAGCTTCACTAGCGGATCCGGGGAGCTGTTTTTT.

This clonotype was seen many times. The DNA for the CDR3 is TGCGCCAGCAGCCCCCGGACTTGGGGCAATCAGCCCCAGCATTTT. Translated, it gives CASSPRTWGNQPQHF. The chain uses TRBV4-1 and TRBJ1-5; unclear D gene. The length of the CDR3 is 15 residues. Germline V CDR1 and CDR2: MGHRA, YSYEKL. V was shortened by 4 bases and J by 2 bases, with 12 bases between the two germline ends.

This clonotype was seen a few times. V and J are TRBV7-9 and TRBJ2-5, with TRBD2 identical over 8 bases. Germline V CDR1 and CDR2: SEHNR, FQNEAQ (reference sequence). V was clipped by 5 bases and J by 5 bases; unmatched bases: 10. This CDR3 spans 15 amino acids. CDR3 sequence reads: CASSPRSGGRETQYF. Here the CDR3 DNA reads TGTGCCAGCAGCCCCCGGTCGGGGGGGCGGGAGACCCAGTACTTC.

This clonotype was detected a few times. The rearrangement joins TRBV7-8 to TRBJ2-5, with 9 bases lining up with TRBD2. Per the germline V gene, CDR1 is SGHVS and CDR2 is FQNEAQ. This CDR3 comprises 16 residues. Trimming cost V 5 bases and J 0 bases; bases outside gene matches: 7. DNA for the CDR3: TGTGCCAGCAGCCTTGGACTAGCGCTATACCAAGAGACCCAGTACTTC. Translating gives CASSLGLALYQETQYF.

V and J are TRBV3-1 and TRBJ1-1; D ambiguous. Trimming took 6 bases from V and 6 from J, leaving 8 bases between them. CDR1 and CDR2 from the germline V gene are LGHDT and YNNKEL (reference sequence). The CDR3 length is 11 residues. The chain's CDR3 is CASSQTAEAFF. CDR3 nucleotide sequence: TGTGCCAGCAGTCAAACGGCTGAAGCTTTCTTT.

CDR3 region: CSVGAGEQYF. CDR3 DNA sequence: TGCAGCGTGGGGGCGGGCGAGCAGTACTTC. The chain uses TRBV29-1 and TRBJ2-7, with D perhaps TRBD1 (6 bases). In germline, CDR1 is SQVTM, CDR2 ANQGSEA. The CDR3 is made up of 10 amino acids. V lost 6 bases and J 6 bases, leaving 9 bases between the germline ends.

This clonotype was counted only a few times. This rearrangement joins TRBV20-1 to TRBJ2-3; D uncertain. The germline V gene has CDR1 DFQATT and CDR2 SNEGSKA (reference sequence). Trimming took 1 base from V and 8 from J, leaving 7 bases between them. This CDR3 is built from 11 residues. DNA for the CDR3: TGCAGTGCTAGAGTACCGAGTACGCAGTATTTT. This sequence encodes CSARVPSTQYF.